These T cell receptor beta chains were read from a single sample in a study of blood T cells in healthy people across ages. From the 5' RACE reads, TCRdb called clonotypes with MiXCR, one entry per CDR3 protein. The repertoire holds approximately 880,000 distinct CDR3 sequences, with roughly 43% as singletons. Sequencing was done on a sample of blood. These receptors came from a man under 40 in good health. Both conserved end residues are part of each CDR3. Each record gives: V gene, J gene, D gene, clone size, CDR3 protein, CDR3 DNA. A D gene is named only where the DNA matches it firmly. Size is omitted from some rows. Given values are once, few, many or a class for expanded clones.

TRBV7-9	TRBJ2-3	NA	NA	CASSDSDTQYF	TGTGCCAGCAGCGACTCAGATACGCAGTATTTT
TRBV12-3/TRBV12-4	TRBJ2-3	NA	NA	CASSPSGEEDTQYF	TGTGCCAGCAGTCCCTCCGGGGAGGAGGATACGCAGTATTTT
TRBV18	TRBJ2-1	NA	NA	CASSPGLGAYNEQFF	TGTGCCAGCTCACCAGGCCTGGGGGCATACAATGAGCAGTTCTTC
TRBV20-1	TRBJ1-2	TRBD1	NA	CSAREGQIYGYTF	TGCAGTGCCCGTGAGGGACAGATCTATGGCTACACCTTC
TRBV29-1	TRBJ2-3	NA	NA	CSAGGTGGTDTQYF	TGCAGCGCCGGCGGCACGGGAGGCACAGATACGCAGTATTTT
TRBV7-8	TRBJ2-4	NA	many	CASSPPLGLAKNIQYF	TGTGCCAGCAGCCCCCCGCTAGGCCTAGCCAAAAACATTCAGTACTTC
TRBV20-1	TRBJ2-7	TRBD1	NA	CSARGDRVSTSDEQYF	TGCAGTGCCCGGGGGGACAGGGTATCTACCTCAGACGAGCAGTACTTC
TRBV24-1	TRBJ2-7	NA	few	CATSEDGAYEQYF	TGTGCCACCAGTGAGGACGGGGCCTACGAGCAGTACTTC
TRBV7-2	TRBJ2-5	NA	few	CASSYQGATKETQYF	TGTGCCAGCAGCTATCAAGGGGCTACCAAAGAGACCCAGTACTTC
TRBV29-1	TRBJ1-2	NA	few	CSVEGGEGGYTF	TGCAGCGTTGAAGGGGGGGAAGGCGGCTACACCTTC
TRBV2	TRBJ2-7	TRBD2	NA	CASGLAKTVWYF	TGTGCCAGCGGACTAGCCAAGACGGTATGGTACTTC